The rows below give T cell receptor beta chains drawn from one sample of a study of T-cell reconstitution after alpha-beta-depleted transplantation in children. TCRdb re-derived calls from the PCR reads in MiXCR, one entry per CDR3 protein. The table shows 200,000 to 250,000 distinct CDR3 sequences, with 20% to 30% occurring only once. Sequencing was performed on PBMCs, mostly from graft donor cells, taken 360 days after TCRalphabeta/CD19-depleted stem cell transplant. These receptors were collected from a female patient aged 2-9 years who had a stem cell transplant for congenital amegakaryocytic thrombocytopenia, so the T cells may come from the graft donor. The CDR3 runs from the conserved cysteine through the conserved F or W. Fields, in order: clone size, D gene, V gene, J gene, CDR3 protein, CDR3 DNA. The D gene is left open where the match is weak. Size is stated for part of the rows, as once, few or many counts, or as a class when the clone is expanded.

clone_size: NA
d_call: NA
v_call: TRBV12-3/TRBV12-4
j_call: TRBJ2-3
cdr3_aa: CASSPRPLDTQYF
cdr3_nt: TGTGCCAGCAGCCCTCGACCTTTGGATACGCAGTATTTT

clone_size: NA
d_call: TRBD2
v_call: TRBV5-1
j_call: TRBJ2-1
cdr3_aa: CASSLVPLAGVPYNEQFF
cdr3_nt: TGCGCCAGCAGCTTGGTACCCTTAGCGGGAGTTCCCTACAATGAGCAGTTCTTC

clone_size: few
d_call: TRBD2
v_call: TRBV4-2
j_call: TRBJ2-2
cdr3_aa: CASSSGGLTGELFF
cdr3_nt: TGTGCCAGCAGTAGCGGGGGTCTGACCGGGGAGCTGTTTTTT

clone_size: few
d_call: NA
v_call: TRBV4-3
j_call: TRBJ2-2
cdr3_aa: CASSQDLAGELFF
cdr3_nt: TGCGCCAGCAGCCAAGATCTCGCTGGGGAGCTGTTTTTT

clone_size: NA
d_call: NA
v_call: TRBV20-1
j_call: TRBJ2-7
cdr3_aa: CSARAGRYEQYF
cdr3_nt: TGCAGTGCTAGGGCAGGACGCTACGAGCAGTACTTC

clone_size: NA
d_call: NA
v_call: TRBV18
j_call: TRBJ2-2
cdr3_aa: CASSPPVSTGELFF
cdr3_nt: TGTGCCAGCTCACCACCGGTTTCCACCGGGGAGCTGTTTTTT

clone_size: NA
d_call: NA
v_call: TRBV12-3/TRBV12-4
j_call: TRBJ2-7
cdr3_aa: CASSLLLTRVYEQYF
cdr3_nt: TGTGCCAGCAGTTTATTGCTGACCCGAGTCTACGAGCAGTACTTC

clone_size: NA
d_call: NA
v_call: TRBV6-2/TRBV6-3
j_call: TRBJ2-1
cdr3_aa: CASTKTGLDGNEQFF
cdr3_nt: TGTGCCAGCACTAAAACAGGGTTGGACGGCAATGAGCAGTTCTTC

clone_size: once
d_call: NA
v_call: TRBV7-2
j_call: TRBJ2-2
cdr3_aa: CASSFPGFGELFF
cdr3_nt: TGTGCCAGCAGCTTTCCAGGTTTCGGGGAGCTGTTTTTT

clone_size: few
d_call: TRBD1
v_call: TRBV28
j_call: TRBJ2-2
cdr3_aa: CASSQDRFGELFF
cdr3_nt: TGTGCCAGCAGTCAGGACAGGTTCGGGGAGCTGTTTTTT

clone_size: NA
d_call: TRBD1
v_call: TRBV12-3/TRBV12-4
j_call: TRBJ1-4
cdr3_aa: CASSNRQGSNEKLFF
cdr3_nt: TGTGCCAGCAGCAATAGACAGGGTTCTAATGAAAAACTGTTTTTT

clone_size: NA
d_call: NA
v_call: TRBV20-1
j_call: TRBJ1-4
cdr3_aa: CSAARDGGEKLFF
cdr3_nt: TGCAGTGCTGCCAGGGACGGCGGTGAAAAACTGTTTTTT

clone_size: NA
d_call: NA
v_call: TRBV12-3/TRBV12-4
j_call: TRBJ1-5
cdr3_aa: CASSLGGEPQHF
cdr3_nt: TGTGCCAGCAGTTTGGGGGGTGAGCCCCAGCATTTT

clone_size: NA
d_call: NA
v_call: TRBV7-2
j_call: TRBJ2-2
cdr3_aa: CASSFSRTGELFF
cdr3_nt: TGTGCCAGCAGCTTTAGCCGTACCGGGGAGCTGTTTTTT

clone_size: few
d_call: TRBD1
v_call: TRBV4-3
j_call: TRBJ2-6
cdr3_aa: CASSQGGTGVFSGANVLTF
cdr3_nt: TGCGCCAGCAGCCAAGGAGGGACAGGGGTTTTCTCTGGGGCCAACGTCCTGACTTTC

clone_size: NA
d_call: TRBD1
v_call: TRBV12-3/TRBV12-4
j_call: TRBJ2-2
cdr3_aa: CASSLAAGGTGELFF
cdr3_nt: TGTGCCAGCAGTTTAGCAGCAGGGGGCACCGGGGAGCTGTTTTTT

clone_size: NA
d_call: NA
v_call: TRBV10-3
j_call: TRBJ2-1
cdr3_aa: CAISESDRYNEQFF
cdr3_nt: TGTGCCATCAGTGAGTCGGACAGATACAATGAGCAGTTCTTC

clone_size: NA
d_call: NA
v_call: TRBV6-4
j_call: TRBJ2-5
cdr3_aa: CASSRDWWETQYF
cdr3_nt: TGTGCCAGCAGCCGGGATTGGTGGGAGACCCAGTACTTC

clone_size: few
d_call: NA
v_call: TRBV3-1
j_call: TRBJ2-2
cdr3_aa: CASSQWGGNTGELFF
cdr3_nt: TGTGCCAGCAGCCAATGGGGCGGAAACACCGGGGAGCTGTTTTTT

clone_size: NA
d_call: TRBD1
v_call: TRBV12-3/TRBV12-4
j_call: TRBJ1-5
cdr3_aa: CASSLAGTGVNQPQHF
cdr3_nt: TGTGCCAGCAGTTTAGCGGGGACAGGGGTAAATCAGCCCCAGCATTTT

clone_size: few
d_call: NA
v_call: TRBV28
j_call: TRBJ2-6
cdr3_aa: CASSLTGTGANVLTF
cdr3_nt: TGTGCCAGCAGTTTAACAGGGACTGGGGCCAACGTCCTGACTTTC

clone_size: NA
d_call: NA
v_call: TRBV11-2
j_call: TRBJ2-6
cdr3_aa: CASRLQRRANVLTF
cdr3_nt: TGTGCCAGCAGGCTCCAAAGACGGGCCAACGTCCTGACTTTC

clone_size: NA
d_call: NA
v_call: TRBV5-1
j_call: TRBJ1-2
cdr3_aa: CASSLAEGSYTF
cdr3_nt: TGCGCCAGCAGCTTGGCCGAAGGGAGCTACACCTTC

clone_size: few
d_call: NA
v_call: TRBV15
j_call: TRBJ2-1
cdr3_aa: CATSVGTRGPNEQFF
cdr3_nt: TGTGCCACCAGCGTGGGAACTAGGGGACCCAATGAGCAGTTCTTC

clone_size: NA
d_call: NA
v_call: TRBV20-1
j_call: TRBJ1-2
cdr3_aa: CSASDNGYTF
cdr3_nt: TGCAGTGCTAGCGACAATGGCTACACCTTC

clone_size: few
d_call: NA
v_call: TRBV18
j_call: TRBJ1-1
cdr3_aa: CASSPSGDMRAFF
cdr3_nt: TGTGCCAGCTCACCATCAGGGGATATGAGAGCTTTCTTT

clone_size: few
d_call: TRBD2
v_call: TRBV6-5
j_call: TRBJ2-1
cdr3_aa: CASSSLAEPYNEQFF
cdr3_nt: TGTGCCAGCAGTTCGCTAGCGGAGCCCTACAATGAGCAGTTCTTC

clone_size: NA
d_call: NA
v_call: TRBV6-5
j_call: TRBJ1-1
cdr3_aa: CASSYIGDTEAFF
cdr3_nt: TGTGCCAGCAGTTATATAGGGGACACTGAAGCTTTCTTT

clone_size: once
d_call: NA
v_call: TRBV10-3
j_call: TRBJ1-1
cdr3_aa: CAISSPTNTEAFF
cdr3_nt: TGTGCCATCAGCTCCCCTACGAACACTGAAGCTTTCTTT

clone_size: few
d_call: TRBD2
v_call: TRBV7-2
j_call: TRBJ2-5
cdr3_aa: CASSSVAGVTQETQYF
cdr3_nt: TGTGCCAGCAGCTCGGTAGCGGGAGTAACTCAAGAGACCCAGTACTTC

clone_size: NA
d_call: TRBD2
v_call: TRBV4-1
j_call: TRBJ2-2
cdr3_aa: CASSQRLAGANTGELFF
cdr3_nt: TGCGCCAGCAGCCAACGGTTAGCGGGGGCGAACACCGGGGAGCTGTTTTTT

clone_size: many
d_call: NA
v_call: TRBV4-1
j_call: TRBJ2-2
cdr3_aa: CASSQELGELFF
cdr3_nt: TGCGCCAGCAGCCAAGAACTCGGGGAGCTGTTTTTT

clone_size: once
d_call: NA
v_call: TRBV10-2
j_call: TRBJ2-1
cdr3_aa: CASRGAGGRFEQFF
cdr3_nt: TGCGCCAGCAGGGGCGCAGGGGGGCGCTTTGAGCAGTTCTTC

clone_size: few
d_call: NA
v_call: TRBV12-3/TRBV12-4
j_call: TRBJ2-7
cdr3_aa: CASSLGGPGREQYF
cdr3_nt: TGTGCCAGCAGTTTAGGTGGTCCGGGTAGGGAGCAGTACTTC

clone_size: NA
d_call: NA
v_call: TRBV6-7
j_call: TRBJ2-2
cdr3_aa: CASSYMQGRGNTGELFF
cdr3_nt: TGTGCCAGCAGTTACATGCAGGGCAGGGGGAACACCGGGGAGCTGTTTTTT

clone_size: few
d_call: NA
v_call: TRBV10-3
j_call: TRBJ1-1
cdr3_aa: CAISESPDYPIEAFF
cdr3_nt: TGTGCCATCAGTGAGTCTCCTGACTACCCTATTGAAGCTTTCTTT

clone_size: few
d_call: NA
v_call: TRBV29-1
j_call: TRBJ2-3
cdr3_aa: CSVEVIADTQYF
cdr3_nt: TGCAGCGTTGAGGTAATCGCAGATACGCAGTATTTT

clone_size: NA
d_call: NA
v_call: TRBV7-2
j_call: TRBJ2-5
cdr3_aa: CASSLSGGVKTQYF
cdr3_nt: TGTGCCAGCAGCTTATCTGGTGGGGTAAAGACCCAGTACTTC

clone_size: few
d_call: TRBD2
v_call: TRBV7-8
j_call: TRBJ2-3
cdr3_aa: CASSLLAGTSTDTQYF
cdr3_nt: TGTGCCAGCAGCTTGCTAGCGGGGACCAGCACAGATACGCAGTATTTT

clone_size: once
d_call: TRBD1
v_call: TRBV11-2
j_call: TRBJ2-2
cdr3_aa: CASRRTGATGELFF
cdr3_nt: TGTGCCAGCAGAAGGACAGGGGCCACCGGGGAGCTGTTTTTT

clone_size: NA
d_call: TRBD2
v_call: TRBV12-3/TRBV12-4
j_call: TRBJ2-2
cdr3_aa: CASRARDGRALTGELFF
cdr3_nt: TGTGCCAGCAGGGCGCGGGACGGGAGGGCCTTAACCGGGGAGCTGTTTTTT

clone_size: many
d_call: TRBD2
v_call: TRBV20-1
j_call: TRBJ2-5
cdr3_aa: CSASAPSGQETQYF
cdr3_nt: TGCAGTGCTAGTGCTCCTAGCGGCCAAGAGACCCAGTACTTC

clone_size: few
d_call: NA
v_call: TRBV3-1
j_call: TRBJ2-7
cdr3_aa: CASSQGAERGSSYEQYF
cdr3_nt: TGTGCCAGCAGCCAAGGGGCAGAGCGAGGGAGCTCCTACGAGCAGTACTTC

clone_size: NA
d_call: TRBD1
v_call: TRBV3-1
j_call: TRBJ2-2
cdr3_aa: CASSLGTGGTNTGELFF
cdr3_nt: TGTGCCAGCAGCCTCGGGACAGGGGGGACGAACACCGGGGAGCTGTTTTTT

clone_size: NA
d_call: NA
v_call: TRBV4-2
j_call: TRBJ2-7
cdr3_aa: CASSQGPASIYEQYF
cdr3_nt: TGTGCCAGCAGCCAAGGTCCAGCGAGCATCTACGAGCAGTACTTC

clone_size: few
d_call: NA
v_call: TRBV6-1
j_call: TRBJ2-1
cdr3_aa: CASTGAGSYNEQFF
cdr3_nt: TGTGCCAGCACAGGAGCGGGCTCCTACAATGAGCAGTTCTTC

clone_size: NA
d_call: NA
v_call: TRBV12-3/TRBV12-4
j_call: TRBJ2-1
cdr3_aa: CASSLRRGLNEQFF
cdr3_nt: TGTGCCAGCAGTTTGCGGCGGGGGCTCAATGAGCAGTTCTTC

clone_size: NA
d_call: TRBD1
v_call: TRBV4-1
j_call: TRBJ2-3
cdr3_aa: CASWGQGDTDTQYF
cdr3_nt: TGCGCCAGCTGGGGACAGGGAGACACAGATACGCAGTATTTT

clone_size: few
d_call: NA
v_call: TRBV12-3/TRBV12-4
j_call: TRBJ1-5
cdr3_aa: CASSFSGGQPQHF
cdr3_nt: TGTGCCAGCAGTTTTTCCGGGGGTCAGCCCCAGCATTTT

clone_size: NA
d_call: NA
v_call: TRBV5-6
j_call: TRBJ1-2
cdr3_aa: CASSSGPTGYTF
cdr3_nt: TGTGCCAGCAGCTCTGGACCGACAGGCTACACCTTC

clone_size: NA
d_call: TRBD1
v_call: TRBV11-1
j_call: TRBJ1-2
cdr3_aa: CASSLAGGTGRAANYGYTF
cdr3_nt: TGTGCCAGCAGCTTAGCGGGGGGGACAGGCCGGGCGGCTAACTATGGCTACACCTTC

clone_size: NA
d_call: TRBD2
v_call: TRBV20-1
j_call: TRBJ2-3
cdr3_aa: CSANTLLAGGLIADTQYF
cdr3_nt: TGCAGTGCTAACACCCTACTAGCGGGAGGCTTAATCGCAGATACGCAGTATTTT

clone_size: NA
d_call: NA
v_call: TRBV7-6
j_call: TRBJ2-1
cdr3_aa: CASSLGGSGNEQFF
cdr3_nt: TGTGCCAGCAGCTTAGGCGGGTCGGGCAATGAGCAGTTCTTC

clone_size: few
d_call: NA
v_call: TRBV11-1
j_call: TRBJ2-1
cdr3_aa: CASSLEVRRWESSYNEQFF
cdr3_nt: TGTGCCAGCAGCTTAGAGGTTCGACGGTGGGAAAGCTCCTACAATGAGCAGTTCTTC

clone_size: few
d_call: NA
v_call: TRBV3-1
j_call: TRBJ2-5
cdr3_aa: CASSHSFSVRIQETQYF
cdr3_nt: TGTGCCAGCAGCCATTCGTTTTCGGTCAGGATCCAAGAGACCCAGTACTTC

clone_size: NA
d_call: TRBD1
v_call: TRBV28
j_call: TRBJ2-2
cdr3_aa: CATLRPDRGPGELFF
cdr3_nt: TGTGCCACCCTCCGCCCGGACAGGGGGCCCGGGGAGCTGTTTTTT